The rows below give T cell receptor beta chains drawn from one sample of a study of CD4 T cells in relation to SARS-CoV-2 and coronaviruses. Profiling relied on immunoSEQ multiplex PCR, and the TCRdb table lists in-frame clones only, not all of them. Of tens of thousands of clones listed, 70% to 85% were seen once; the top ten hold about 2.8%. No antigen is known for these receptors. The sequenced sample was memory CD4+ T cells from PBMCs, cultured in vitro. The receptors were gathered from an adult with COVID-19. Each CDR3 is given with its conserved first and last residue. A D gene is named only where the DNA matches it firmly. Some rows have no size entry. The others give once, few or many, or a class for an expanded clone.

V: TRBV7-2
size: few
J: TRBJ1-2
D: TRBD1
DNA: TGTGCCAGCAGCTTGGGACAGGGGCCCTATGGCTACACCTTC
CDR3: CASSLGQGPYGYTF

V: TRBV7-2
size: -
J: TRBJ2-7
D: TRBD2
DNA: TGTGCCAGCAGCATCGGGACTAGCGGCTACGAGCAGTACTTC
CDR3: CASSIGTSGYEQYF

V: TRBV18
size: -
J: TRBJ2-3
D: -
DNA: TGTGCCAGCTCACCGACTTCCGTTCCAGATACGCAGTATTTT
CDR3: CASSPTSVPDTQYF

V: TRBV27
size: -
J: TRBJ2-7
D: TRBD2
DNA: TGTGCCAGCAGTCACGATAGCGGGAGAATACTGGGGGAGCAGTACTTC
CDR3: CASSHDSGRILGEQYF

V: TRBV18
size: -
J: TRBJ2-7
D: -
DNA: TGTGCCAGCTCACGGGACGGCGCCTACGAGCAGTACTTC
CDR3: CASSRDGAYEQYF

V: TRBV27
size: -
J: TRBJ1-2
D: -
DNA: TGTGCCAGCAGTGCGATCGATGGGAAGCCGGGGGAATATGGCTACACCTTC
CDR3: CASSAIDGKPGEYGYTF

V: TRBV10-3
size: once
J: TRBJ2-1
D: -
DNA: TGTGCCATCAGTGAGCCTAACAATGAGCAGTTCTTC
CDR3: CAISEPNNEQFF

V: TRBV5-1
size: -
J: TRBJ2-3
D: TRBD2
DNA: TGCGCCAGCAGCCCCTACCTTAGCGGGGGGAGCACAGATACGCAGTATTTT
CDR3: CASSPYLSGGSTDTQYF

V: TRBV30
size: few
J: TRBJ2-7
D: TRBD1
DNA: TGTGCCTGGGGAGACCGGGACAGACGCTACGAGCAGTACTTC
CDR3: CAWGDRDRRYEQYF

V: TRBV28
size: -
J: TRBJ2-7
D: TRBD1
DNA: TGTGCCAGCAGGCGGACAGGGTACTACGAGCAGTACTTC
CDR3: CASRRTGYYEQYF

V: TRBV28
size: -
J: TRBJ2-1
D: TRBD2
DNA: TGTGCCAGCAGTTCCTGGACTAGCGGGAGCTACAATGAGCAGTTCTTC
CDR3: CASSSWTSGSYNEQFF

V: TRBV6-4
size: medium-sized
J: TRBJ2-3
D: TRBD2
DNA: TGTGCCAGCAGTGAGCGGGAGACAGATACGCAGTATTTT
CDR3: CASSERETDTQYF

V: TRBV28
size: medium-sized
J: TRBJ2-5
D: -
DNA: TGTGCCAGCAGAGGCCATTCAGGGCTCGGGCAAGAGACCCAGTACTTC
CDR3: CASRGHSGLGQETQYF

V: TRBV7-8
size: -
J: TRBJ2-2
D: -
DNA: TGTGCCAGCAGCCCGCCGCGACGTGACAGGCAAACCGGGGAGCTGTTTTTT
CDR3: CASSPPRRDRQTGELFF

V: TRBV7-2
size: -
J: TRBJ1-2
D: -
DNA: TGTGCCAGCAGCTTAGATTGGGGCCTTTCAGGAGGCTACACCTTC
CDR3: CASSLDWGLSGGYTF

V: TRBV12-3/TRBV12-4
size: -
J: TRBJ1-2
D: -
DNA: TGTGCCAGCAGGGGGGGGCGCATTTATGGCTACACCTTC
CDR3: CASRGGRIYGYTF

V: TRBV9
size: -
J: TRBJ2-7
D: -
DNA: TGTGCCAGCAGCCGAAACTCCTACGAGCAGTACTTC
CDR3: CASSRNSYEQYF

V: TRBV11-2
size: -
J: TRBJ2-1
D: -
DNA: TGTGCCAGCAGCTTAGATGTCTGGACAGCCTCCAATGAGCAGTTCTTC
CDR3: CASSLDVWTASNEQFF

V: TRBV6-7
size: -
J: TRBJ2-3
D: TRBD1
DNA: TGTGCCAGCAGTAAGAAGGGAGTGACAGGGGGCAGGATATTGCAGTATTTT
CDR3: CASSKKGVTGGRILQYF

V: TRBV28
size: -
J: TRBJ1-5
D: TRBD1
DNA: TGTGCCAGCAGCGGAACAGGGGCCAATCAGCCCCAGCATTTT
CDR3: CASSGTGANQPQHF

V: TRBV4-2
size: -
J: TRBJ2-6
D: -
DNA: TGTGCCAGCAGCCTCGCCCCACGGGCTACTGGGGCCAACGTCCTGACTTTC
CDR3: CASSLAPRATGANVLTF

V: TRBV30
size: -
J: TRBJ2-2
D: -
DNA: TGTGCCTGGAGTGTGTACCTATCAGGGAACGCCGGGGAGCTGTTTTTT
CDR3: CAWSVYLSGNAGELFF

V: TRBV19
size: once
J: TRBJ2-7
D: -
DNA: TGTGCCAGTAGTATAGCGGTAATGGGGGAGCAGTACTTC
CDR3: CASSIAVMGEQYF

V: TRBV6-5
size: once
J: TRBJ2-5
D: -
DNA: TGTGCCAGCAGTTACTCTCCCTGGTCGGAGACCCAGTACTTC
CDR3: CASSYSPWSETQYF

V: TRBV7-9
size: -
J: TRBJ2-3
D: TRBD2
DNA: TGTGCCAGCAGCTTCTGGCTAGCGGGGAACACAGATACGCAGTATTTT
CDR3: CASSFWLAGNTDTQYF

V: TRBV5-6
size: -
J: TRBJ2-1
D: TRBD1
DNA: TGTGCCAGCAGCCCGCGGACAGGGGGTGGCAATGAGCAGTTCTTC
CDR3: CASSPRTGGGNEQFF

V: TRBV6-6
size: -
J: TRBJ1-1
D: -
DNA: TGTGCCAGCAGTTCGCGGGGGGTGAACACTGAAGCTTTCTTT
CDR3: CASSSRGVNTEAFF

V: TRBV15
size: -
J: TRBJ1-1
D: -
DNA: TGTGCCACCAGCAGAGTTCCTTTATCTTCCGGGACGGCGGCTGAAGCTTTCTTT
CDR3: CATSRVPLSSGTAAEAFF

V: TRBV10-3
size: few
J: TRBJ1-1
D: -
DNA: TGTGCCAGCAGTAAAGGGACGAACTTGAACACTGAAGCTTTCTTT
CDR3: CASSKGTNLNTEAFF

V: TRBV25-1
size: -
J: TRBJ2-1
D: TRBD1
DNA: TGTGCCAGCAGTGAATGGAGGGACAGGGGGATCAATGAGCAGTTCTTC
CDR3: CASSEWRDRGINEQFF

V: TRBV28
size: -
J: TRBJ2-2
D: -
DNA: TGTGCCAGCAGTCCCCACCCCACAGGAAACACCGGGGAGCTGTTTTTT
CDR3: CASSPHPTGNTGELFF

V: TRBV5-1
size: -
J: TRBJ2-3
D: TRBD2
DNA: TGCGCCAGCAGCTTGGCCTCTAGCGGGAGTTTAGATACGCAGTATTTT
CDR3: CASSLASSGSLDTQYF

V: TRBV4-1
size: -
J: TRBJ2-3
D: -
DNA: TGCGCCAGCAGCCAAGGGACCAGCACAGATACGCAGTATTTT
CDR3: CASSQGTSTDTQYF

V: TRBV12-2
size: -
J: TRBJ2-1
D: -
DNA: TGTGCAAGTCGCTCCCTTACCCTGGCGGAAATCTACAATGAGCAGTTCTTC
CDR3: CASRSLTLAEIYNEQFF

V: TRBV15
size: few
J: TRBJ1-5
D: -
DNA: TGTGCCACCAGCGGATTGTGGGCGGATCAGCCCCAGCATTTT
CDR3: CATSGLWADQPQHF

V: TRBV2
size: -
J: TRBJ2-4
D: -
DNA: TGTGCCAGCAGTGGGGACGGAGGACAAAACATTCAGTACTTC
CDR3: CASSGDGGQNIQYF

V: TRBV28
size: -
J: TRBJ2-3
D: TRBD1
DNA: TGTGCCAGCAGTGAGCAGGGGGCGGCTCCAGATACGCAGTATTTT
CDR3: CASSEQGAAPDTQYF

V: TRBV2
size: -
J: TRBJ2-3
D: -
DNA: TGTGCCAGCAGTGCGGCTAGAGCCCCCAAGGATACGCAGTATTTT
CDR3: CASSAARAPKDTQYF

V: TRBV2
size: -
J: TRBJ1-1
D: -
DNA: TGTGCCAGCAGGTCCCTGAACACTGAAGCTTTCTTT
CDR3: CASRSLNTEAFF

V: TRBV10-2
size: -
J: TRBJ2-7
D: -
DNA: TGCGCCAGCAGTGAGCTCGCAGCTTACGAGCAGTACTTC
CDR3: CASSELAAYEQYF

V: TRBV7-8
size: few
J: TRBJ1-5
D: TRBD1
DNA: TGTGCCAGCAGCTTGGGACAGGGACAGGGTATTAGGAGCAATCAGCCCCAGCATTTT
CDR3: CASSLGQGQGIRSNQPQHF

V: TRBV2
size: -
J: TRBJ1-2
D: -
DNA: TGTGCCAGCAGTGGGGAGATGAGTGGGACCGGGGTTCGGGGCTACACCTTC
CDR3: CASSGEMSGTGVRGYTF

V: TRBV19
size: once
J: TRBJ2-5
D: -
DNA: TGTGCCAGTAGTAACCCCCTAGGACCCCAAGAGACCCAGTACTTC
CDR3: CASSNPLGPQETQYF

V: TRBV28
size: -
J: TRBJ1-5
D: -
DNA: TGTGCCAGCAGCCCCCGACAGGCTACGACCGGAGGTCAGCCCCAGCATTTT
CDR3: CASSPRQATTGGQPQHF

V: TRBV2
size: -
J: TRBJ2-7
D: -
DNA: TGTGCCAGCAGTAGGCAGGGAATCTCGACCTACGAGCAGTACTTC
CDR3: CASSRQGISTYEQYF

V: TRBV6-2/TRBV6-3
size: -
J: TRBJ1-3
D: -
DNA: TGTGCCAGCAGTTCATACAGGAATCCTACCTCTGGAAACACCATATATTTT
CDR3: CASSSYRNPTSGNTIYF

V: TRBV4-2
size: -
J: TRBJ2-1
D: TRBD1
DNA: TGTGCCAGCAGCCGAGAGACAGGGCGTGATGAGCAGTTCTTC
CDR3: CASSRETGRDEQFF

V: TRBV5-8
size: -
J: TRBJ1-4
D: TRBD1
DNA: TGTGCCAGCAGCTTGGACAGGGGGCTGTCTAATGAAAAACTGTTTTTT
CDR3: CASSLDRGLSNEKLFF

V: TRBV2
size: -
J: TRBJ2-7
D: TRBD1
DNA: TGTGCCAGCTTAGGGACAGGGGGGCCTCCTTCCTTTTACGAGCAGTACTTC
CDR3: CASLGTGGPPSFYEQYF

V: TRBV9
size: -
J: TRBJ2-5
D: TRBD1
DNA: TGTGCCAGCAGCGTAGGACAGGGGCAAGGGACCCAGTACTTC
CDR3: CASSVGQGQGTQYF

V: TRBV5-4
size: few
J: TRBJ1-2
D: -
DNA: TGTGCCAGCAGCTTTAGGGACGGCTACACCTTC
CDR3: CASSFRDGYTF

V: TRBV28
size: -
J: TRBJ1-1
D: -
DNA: TGTGCCAGCAGTTTATTCCTAGGGGGCACTGAAGCTTTCTTT
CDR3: CASSLFLGGTEAFF

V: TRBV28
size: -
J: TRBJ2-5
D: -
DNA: TGTGCCAGCAGCCGACTAGTGAGCCAAGAGACCCAGTACTTC
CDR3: CASSRLVSQETQYF